Listed below are T cell receptor beta chains from one sample, sequenced in a study of shared clonotypes between healthy human individuals. The table came from immunoSEQ multiplex PCR; TCRdb's copy has only in-frame clones and leaves some out. The sample lists 650,000 to 800,000 clones, around 92% occurring once. The specimen sequenced was naive CD8+ T cells sorted from blood. These receptors were collected from a man aged 25 to 45 in good health. Both conserved end residues are part of each CDR3. A D gene is named only where the DNA matches it firmly. A clone size is listed for some rows: how often the clone was seen (once, few, many), or a class if it is expanded.

abundance,j_gene,d_gene,v_gene,CDR3nt,CDR3aa
once,TRBJ2-7,NA,TRBV21-1,TGTGCCAGCGGATGGAGGACCAATTACGAGCAGTACTTC,CASGWRTNYEQYF
NA,TRBJ2-2,NA,TRBV27,TGTGCCAGCAGCGTCGCAGGGTTCACCGGGGAGCTGTTTTTT,CASSVAGFTGELFF
NA,TRBJ1-1,NA,TRBV30,TGTGCCTGGACGGGGGGGTTCTCGAACACTGAAGCTTTCTTT,CAWTGGFSNTEAFF
NA,TRBJ2-7,TRBD2,TRBV5-6,TGTGCCAGCACCCTGTGGGGGGGTACCTACGAGCAGTACTTC,CASTLWGGTYEQYF
NA,TRBJ2-5,TRBD1,TRBV29-1,TGCAGCGTTGAAGATTTGACAGGGGGGCTTCAAGAGACCCAGTACTTC,CSVEDLTGGLQETQYF
once,TRBJ2-7,NA,TRBV5-4,TGTGCCAGCAGCTTGAATCCGGGAGCGGGCCCCTACGAGCAGTACTTC,CASSLNPGAGPYEQYF
NA,TRBJ2-1,TRBD2,TRBV4-1,TGCGCCAGCAGCCCGGGACTAGCGGGAGTTCACAATGAGCAGTTCTTC,CASSPGLAGVHNEQFF
once,TRBJ2-3,TRBD2,TRBV28,TGTGCCAGCAGTTCCCCGGGACTAGCGGGGGTCTCGGATACGCAGTATTTT,CASSSPGLAGVSDTQYF
NA,TRBJ1-2,NA,TRBV10-3,TGTGCCATAATGGGGCAGTATAACTATGGCTACACCTTC,CAIMGQYNYGYTF
NA,TRBJ2-3,TRBD2,TRBV5-1,TGCGCCAGCAGGGAGACTAGCGGGGCCACAGATACGCAGTATTTT,CASRETSGATDTQYF
NA,TRBJ2-7,NA,TRBV11-2,TGTGCCAGCAGCTTAGGCTCCTACAAGCAGTACTTC,CASSLGSYKQYF
NA,TRBJ2-5,NA,TRBV28,TGTGCCAGCAGTAGGATTCCCGAGGGGCAAGAGACCCAGTACTTC,CASSRIPEGQETQYF
NA,TRBJ1-2,NA,TRBV19,TGTGCCAGTAGACCCCATAATACAGAGAACCCCAACTATGGCTACACCTTC,CASRPHNTENPNYGYTF
NA,TRBJ1-1,NA,TRBV19,TGTGTCAGTAGTATGTGGTCGGTGAACACTGAAGCTTTCTTT,CVSSMWSVNTEAFF
NA,TRBJ2-4,NA,TRBV7-4,TGTGCCAGCAGCCTCGGGACTGAAAACATTCAGTACTTC,CASSLGTENIQYF
NA,TRBJ1-1,NA,TRBV6-1,TGTGCCAGCAGTAGATGGGACACTGAAGCTTTCTTT,CASSRWDTEAFF
NA,TRBJ2-1,NA,TRBV19,TGTGCCAGTAGTATAGTCTTGAGCAACAATGAGCAGTTCTTC,CASSIVLSNNEQFF
once,TRBJ1-2,NA,TRBV7-8,TGTGCCAGCAGCTTAGGCGTCGGGGTCAACTATGGCTACACCTTC,CASSLGVGVNYGYTF
NA,TRBJ1-1,TRBD1,TRBV5-1,TGCGCCAGCAGCAGGACAGGGAACACTGAAGCTTTCTTT,CASSRTGNTEAFF
once,TRBJ2-7,NA,TRBV2,TGTGCCAGCAGTGATATGGTGTCAGGGAAAGGATCCTACGAGCAGTACTTC,CASSDMVSGKGSYEQYF
once,TRBJ2-7,TRBD1,TRBV13,TGTGCCAGCAGCTTAGAAGGGGGCCGATACGAGCAGTACTTC,CASSLEGGRYEQYF
NA,TRBJ1-2,NA,TRBV5-1,TGCGCCAGCAGCTTGGTAGGGTCTGGCTACACCTTC,CASSLVGSGYTF
NA,TRBJ2-2,NA,TRBV6-6,TGTGCCAGCGGAGGGGACACCGGGGAGCTGTTTTTT,CASGGDTGELFF
NA,TRBJ2-3,NA,TRBV28,TGTGCCAGCAGAAGGAGGACGATAGGTGCAGATACGCAGTATTTT,CASRRRTIGADTQYF
few,TRBJ2-3,NA,TRBV29-1,TGCAGCGTTGAAGGAGGGAAGGGGGCAGATACGCAGTATTTT,CSVEGGKGADTQYF
NA,TRBJ1-2,NA,TRBV4-3,TGCGCCAGCAGCCAGTCCACATGGGGCGACTCCTATGGCTACACCTTC,CASSQSTWGDSYGYTF
NA,TRBJ2-3,NA,TRBV7-2,TGTGCCAGCAGCCCTTGGGGAAGCACAGATACGCAGTATTTT,CASSPWGSTDTQYF
NA,TRBJ1-2,TRBD1,TRBV29-1,TGCAGCGTGATAGACAGGGTTGGCTACACCTTC,CSVIDRVGYTF
few,TRBJ1-1,NA,TRBV13,TGTGCCAGCAGCTCCAGGGTCGAAGCTTTCTTT,CASSSRVEAFF
many,TRBJ2-4,NA,TRBV5-5,TGTGCCAGCAGCCTTCCGGGACTGGAATCCAAAAACATTCAGTACTTC,CASSLPGLESKNIQYF
NA,TRBJ2-1,NA,TRBV19,TGTGCCAGTAGTCCGGCGAGGGGCGACTACAATGAGCAGTTCTTC,CASSPARGDYNEQFF
NA,TRBJ2-7,NA,TRBV7-6,TGTGCCAGCAGCTTAGCGGGGCTCGACGAGCAGTACTTC,CASSLAGLDEQYF
NA,TRBJ2-1,TRBD2,TRBV4-1,TGCGCCAGCAGCCAAGTGGGCGGGAGGGCCGACTACAATGAGCAGTTCTTC,CASSQVGGRADYNEQFF
NA,TRBJ2-5,NA,TRBV28,TGTGCCAGCAGTTTAAACATGAGGGGGGCCGAGGAGACCCAGTACTTC,CASSLNMRGAEETQYF
NA,TRBJ2-1,TRBD2,TRBV5-8,TGTGCCAGCAGGCCCGGACTAGCGGGAGCCTACAATGAGCAGTTCTTC,CASRPGLAGAYNEQFF
NA,TRBJ2-2,TRBD1,TRBV28,TGTGCCAGTCTTGAAGCGGGACAGGGACTCACCGGGGAGCTGTTTTTT,CASLEAGQGLTGELFF
NA,TRBJ2-7,NA,TRBV29-1,TGCAGCGTTGACGGGGGAAAGCCCTACGAGCAGTACTTC,CSVDGGKPYEQYF
NA,TRBJ1-5,NA,TRBV21-1,TGTGCCAGCAGCAAATCATGGGGGTGCCCTCAGCCCCAGCATTTT,CASSKSWGCPQPQHF
NA,TRBJ1-2,NA,TRBV19,TGTGCCAGTAGTTCTTTTCAGGGGTCCGGCTACACCTTC,CASSSFQGSGYTF
once,TRBJ1-2,NA,TRBV25-1,TGTGCCAGCAGTGGCGGGGTTAACTATGGCTACACCTTC,CASSGGVNYGYTF
NA,TRBJ1-1,NA,TRBV30,TGTGCCTGGGGGTGGGTGAACACTGAAGCTTTCTTT,CAWGWVNTEAFF
NA,TRBJ2-1,NA,TRBV14,TGTGCCAGCAGCCAAGAGTTCCTGGCCCGTAATGAGCAGTTCTTC,CASSQEFLARNEQFF
NA,TRBJ2-5,TRBD1,TRBV5-4,TGTGCCAGCAGCCCGGGACAGTACCAAGAGACCCAGTACTTC,CASSPGQYQETQYF
NA,TRBJ1-2,TRBD1,TRBV13,TGTGCCAGCAGTTTGGGACAGCCCTATGGCTACACCTTC,CASSLGQPYGYTF
once,TRBJ1-1,NA,TRBV6-1,TGTGCCAGCAGTGATTTCAGGGGGAACACTGAAGCTTTCTTT,CASSDFRGNTEAFF
NA,TRBJ2-6,TRBD1,TRBV7-3,TGTGCCAGCAGCTCACCCCTCGACAGGGTGGGAACCTCTGGGGCCAACGTCCTGACTTTC,CASSSPLDRVGTSGANVLTF
NA,TRBJ2-7,NA,TRBV6-1,TGTGCCTGTACCGGGGCCAATACGTTCGAGCAGTACTTC,CACTGANTFEQYF
once,TRBJ2-7,NA,TRBV7-6,TGTGCCAGCAGCTTAGCCGTGGAGGCCCTCTACGAGCAGTACTTC,CASSLAVEALYEQYF
NA,TRBJ2-3,NA,TRBV6-4,TGTGCCAGCAGTGACTCCCCTGCGGACACAGATACGCAGTATTTT,CASSDSPADTDTQYF